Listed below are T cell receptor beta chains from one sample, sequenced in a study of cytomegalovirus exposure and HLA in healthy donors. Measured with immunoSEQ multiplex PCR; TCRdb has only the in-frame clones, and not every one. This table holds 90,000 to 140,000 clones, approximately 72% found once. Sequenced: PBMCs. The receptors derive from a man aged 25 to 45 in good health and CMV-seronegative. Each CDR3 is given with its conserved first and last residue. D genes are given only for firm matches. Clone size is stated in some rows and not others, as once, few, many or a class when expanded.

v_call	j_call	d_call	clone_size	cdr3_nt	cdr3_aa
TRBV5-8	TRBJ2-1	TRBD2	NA	TGTGCCAGCAGCATTGGACTAGCGGGAGCTTACAATGAGCAGTTCTTC	CASSIGLAGAYNEQFF
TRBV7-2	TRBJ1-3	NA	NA	TGTGCCAGCACCCCGGGCGGGACGGTCAACACCATATATTTT	CASTPGGTVNTIYF
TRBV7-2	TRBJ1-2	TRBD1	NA	TGTGCCAGCAGCTTAGACCGACAGGGCTATGGCTACACCTTC	CASSLDRQGYGYTF
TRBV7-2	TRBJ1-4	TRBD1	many	TGTGCCAGCAGCCAACAGGGGGCTGATGAAAAACTGTTTTTT	CASSQQGADEKLFF
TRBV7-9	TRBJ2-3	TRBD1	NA	TGTGCCAGCAGCTTATCAAGGGGGCTCAGCACAGATACGCAGTATTTT	CASSLSRGLSTDTQYF
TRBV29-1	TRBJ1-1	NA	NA	TGCAGCGTTCGCGTAACACAGGGGAACACTGAAGCTTTCTTT	CSVRVTQGNTEAFF
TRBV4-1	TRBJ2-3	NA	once	TGCGCCAGCAGCCAAGAGTGGGACTCCAAAGGTGATACGCAGTATTTT	CASSQEWDSKGDTQYF
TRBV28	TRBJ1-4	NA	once	TGTGCCAGCAGTTTAATAGGGTTAGCGGCCCTGAATGAAAAACTGTTTTTT	CASSLIGLAALNEKLFF
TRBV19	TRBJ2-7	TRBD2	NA	TGTGCCAGTAGTATAAGAACTAGCGGGATGTACGAGCAGTACTTC	CASSIRTSGMYEQYF
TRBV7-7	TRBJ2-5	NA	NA	TGTGCCAGCAGCATGGGCCACGAGGGAGAGACCCAGTACTTC	CASSMGHEGETQYF
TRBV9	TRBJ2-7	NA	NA	TGTGCCAGCAGCCCGCAGCAAGCGTATACCTACGAGCAGTACTTC	CASSPQQAYTYEQYF
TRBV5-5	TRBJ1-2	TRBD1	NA	TGTGCCAGCAGCGGGGACAGTGGGGCTTATGGCTACACCTTC	CASSGDSGAYGYTF
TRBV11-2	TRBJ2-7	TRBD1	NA	TGTGCCAGCAGCTTCAACAGGGGTAGCGACGAGCAGTACTTC	CASSFNRGSDEQYF
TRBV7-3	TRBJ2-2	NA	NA	TGTGCCAGCAGCTTAACGGCCAGTGCGAACACCGGGGAGCTGTTTTTT	CASSLTASANTGELFF
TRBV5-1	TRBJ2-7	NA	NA	TGCGCCAGCAGAGGCGGGGGCGCTGATGACGAGCAGGAGTACTTC	CASRGGGADDEQEYF
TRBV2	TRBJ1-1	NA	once	TGTGCCAGCAGCTCCAGGGTAGGAAGCACTGAAGCTTTCTTT	CASSSRVGSTEAFF
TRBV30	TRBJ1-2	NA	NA	TGTGCCTGGAGCGGACAGTCTTATGGCTACACCTTC	CAWSGQSYGYTF
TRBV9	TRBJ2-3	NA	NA	TGTGCCAGCAGCTCAGGGGAGTTGACAGATACGCAGTATTTT	CASSSGELTDTQYF
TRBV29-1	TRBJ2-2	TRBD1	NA	TGCAGCGCCTCCGGGACAGAACACACCGGGGAGCTGTTTTTT	CSASGTEHTGELFF
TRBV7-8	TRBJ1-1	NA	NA	TGTGCCAGCAGCTTGGAGGATAGCACTGAAGCTTTCTTT	CASSLEDSTEAFF
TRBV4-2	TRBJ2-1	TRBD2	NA	TGTGCCAGCAGCCTGCGCGGGACCACTAGCGGCTACAATGAGCAGTTCTTC	CASSLRGTTSGYNEQFF
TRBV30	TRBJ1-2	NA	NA	TGTGCCTGGGCCTCTGGGGAGAACTATGGCTACACCTTC	CAWASGENYGYTF
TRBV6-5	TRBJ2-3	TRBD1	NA	TGTGCCAGCAGTTACTTTGGGACAGGCACAGATACGCAGTATTTT	CASSYFGTGTDTQYF
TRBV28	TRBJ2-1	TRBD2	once	TGTGCCAGCACCCGCTATAGCGGGAGCTCCTACAATGAGCAGTTCTTC	CASTRYSGSSYNEQFF